This T cell receptor beta chain was retrieved from a study of blood T cell repertoires in COVID-19. Per the germline V gene, CDR1 is MNHEY and CDR2 is SMNVEV (reference sequence). The CDR3 consists of 14 residues. The V end lost 4 bases, the J end lost 2 bases, and 9 bases lay between the germline ends. This clone was observed once. Profiled with immunoSEQ multiplex PCR; TCRdb holds only in-frame clones, not every one. The table includes about 100,000 clones, around 90% detected once. The sequenced sample was peripheral blood. The TCR sequence derives from a middle-aged man with active COVID-19. This chain joins TRBV27 and TRBJ1-5, with D tentatively TRBD1 (6 bases). CDR3 protein: CASSYRQGNQPQHF. The DNA for the CDR3 is TGTGCCAGCAGTTATAGACAGGGCAATCAGCCCCAGCATTTT.